This T cell receptor beta chain was captured by sequencing in a study of cytomegalovirus exposure and HLA in healthy donors. Study-wide background: The 100 to 150 validation repertoires and the approximately 630 first-cohort repertoires shared a platform, a later analysis reported.

In regard to this clone: The antigen remains unidentified.

These donors were members of the 120-subject validation cohort, a group separate from the approximately 640-subject first cohort. Study-wide results and caveats: The classifier reportedly diagnosed cytomegalovirus status with high specificity and sensitivity. The study labeled 150 to 200 TCR beta chains cytomegalovirus-associated.

The method was immunoSEQ multiplex PCR; TCRdb's version includes in-frame clones alone and lacks a portion of them. This sample has more than 150,000 clones; roughly 84% occur once, and the top ten carry roughly 7%. Trimming left V 4 bases short and J 7 bases short, with 14 bases between. This CDR3 comprises 14 residues. CDR1 and CDR2 from the germline V gene are LGHNA and YNFKEQ. This sequence was found in a man between 18 and 35 years old in good health and CMV-seropositive. J is TRBJ2-1 and V is TRBV4-2; D remains unclear. The sample consisted of PBMCs. The CDR3 sequence is CASSRLLDGNEQFF. CDR3 coding DNA: TGTGCCAGCAGCCGACTCCTAGATGGGAATGAGCAGTTCTTC.